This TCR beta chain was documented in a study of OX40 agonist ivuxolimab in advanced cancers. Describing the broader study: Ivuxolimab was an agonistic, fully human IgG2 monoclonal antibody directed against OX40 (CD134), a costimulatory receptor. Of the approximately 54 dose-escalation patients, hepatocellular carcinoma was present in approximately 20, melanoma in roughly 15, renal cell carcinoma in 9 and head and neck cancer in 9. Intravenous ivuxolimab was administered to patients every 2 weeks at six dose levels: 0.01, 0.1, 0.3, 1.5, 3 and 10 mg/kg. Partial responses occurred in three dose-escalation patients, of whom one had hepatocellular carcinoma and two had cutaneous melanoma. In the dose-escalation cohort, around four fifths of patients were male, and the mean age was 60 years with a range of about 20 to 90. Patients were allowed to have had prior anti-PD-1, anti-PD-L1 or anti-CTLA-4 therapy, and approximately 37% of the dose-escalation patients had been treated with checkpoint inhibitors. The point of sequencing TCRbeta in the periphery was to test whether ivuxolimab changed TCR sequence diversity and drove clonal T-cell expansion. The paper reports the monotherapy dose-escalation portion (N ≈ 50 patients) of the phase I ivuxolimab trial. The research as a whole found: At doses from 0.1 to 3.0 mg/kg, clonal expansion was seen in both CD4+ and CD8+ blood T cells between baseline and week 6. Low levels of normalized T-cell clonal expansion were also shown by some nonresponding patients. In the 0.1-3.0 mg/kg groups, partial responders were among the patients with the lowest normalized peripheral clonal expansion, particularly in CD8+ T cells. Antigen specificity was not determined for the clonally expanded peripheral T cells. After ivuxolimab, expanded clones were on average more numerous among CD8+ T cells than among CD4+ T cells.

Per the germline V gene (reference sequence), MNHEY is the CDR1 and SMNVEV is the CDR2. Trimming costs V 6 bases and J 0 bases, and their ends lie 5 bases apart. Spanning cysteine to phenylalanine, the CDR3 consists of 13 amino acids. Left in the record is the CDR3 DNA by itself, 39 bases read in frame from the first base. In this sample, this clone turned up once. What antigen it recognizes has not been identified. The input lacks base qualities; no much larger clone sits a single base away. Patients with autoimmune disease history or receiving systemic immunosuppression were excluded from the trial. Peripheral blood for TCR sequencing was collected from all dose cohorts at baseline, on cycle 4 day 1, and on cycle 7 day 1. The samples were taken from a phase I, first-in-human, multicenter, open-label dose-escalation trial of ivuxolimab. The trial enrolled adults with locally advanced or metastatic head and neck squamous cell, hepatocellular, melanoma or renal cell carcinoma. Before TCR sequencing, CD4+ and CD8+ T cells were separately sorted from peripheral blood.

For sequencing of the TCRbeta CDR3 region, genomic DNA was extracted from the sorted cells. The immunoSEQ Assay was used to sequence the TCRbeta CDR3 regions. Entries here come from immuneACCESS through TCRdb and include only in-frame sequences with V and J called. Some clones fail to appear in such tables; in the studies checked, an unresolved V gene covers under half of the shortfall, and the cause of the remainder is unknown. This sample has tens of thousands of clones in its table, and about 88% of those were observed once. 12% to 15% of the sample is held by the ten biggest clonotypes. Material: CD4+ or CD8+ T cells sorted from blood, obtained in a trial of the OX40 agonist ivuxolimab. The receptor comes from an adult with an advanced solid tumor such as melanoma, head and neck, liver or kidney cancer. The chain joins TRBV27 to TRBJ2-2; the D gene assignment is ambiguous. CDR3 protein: CASSTPNTGELFF. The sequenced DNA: TGTGCCAGCAGCACCCCGAACACCGGGGAGCTGTTTTTT.